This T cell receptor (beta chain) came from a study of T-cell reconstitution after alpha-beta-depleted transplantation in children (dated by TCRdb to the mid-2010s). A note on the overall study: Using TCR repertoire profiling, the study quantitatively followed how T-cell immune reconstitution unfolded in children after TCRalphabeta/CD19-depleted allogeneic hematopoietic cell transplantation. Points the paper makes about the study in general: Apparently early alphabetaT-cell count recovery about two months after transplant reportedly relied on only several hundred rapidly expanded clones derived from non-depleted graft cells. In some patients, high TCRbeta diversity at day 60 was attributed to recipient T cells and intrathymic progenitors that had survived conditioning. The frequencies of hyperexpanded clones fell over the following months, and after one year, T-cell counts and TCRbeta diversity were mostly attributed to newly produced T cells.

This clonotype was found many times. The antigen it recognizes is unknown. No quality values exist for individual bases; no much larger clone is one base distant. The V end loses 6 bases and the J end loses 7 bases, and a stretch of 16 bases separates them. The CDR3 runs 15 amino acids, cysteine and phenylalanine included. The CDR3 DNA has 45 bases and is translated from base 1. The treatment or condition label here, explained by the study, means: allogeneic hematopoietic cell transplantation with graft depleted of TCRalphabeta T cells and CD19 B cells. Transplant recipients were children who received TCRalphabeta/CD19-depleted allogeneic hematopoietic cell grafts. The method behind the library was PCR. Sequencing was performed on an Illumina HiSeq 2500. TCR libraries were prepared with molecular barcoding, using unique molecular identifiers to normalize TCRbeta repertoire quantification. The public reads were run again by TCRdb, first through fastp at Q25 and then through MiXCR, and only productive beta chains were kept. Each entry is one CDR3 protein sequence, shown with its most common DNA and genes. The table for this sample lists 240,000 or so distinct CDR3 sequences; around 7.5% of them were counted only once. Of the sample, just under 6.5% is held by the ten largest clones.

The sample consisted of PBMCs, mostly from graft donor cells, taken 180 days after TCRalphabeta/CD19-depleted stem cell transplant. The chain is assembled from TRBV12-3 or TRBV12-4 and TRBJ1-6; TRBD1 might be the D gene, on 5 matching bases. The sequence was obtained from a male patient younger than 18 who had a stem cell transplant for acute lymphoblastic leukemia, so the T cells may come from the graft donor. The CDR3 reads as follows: CASSRPGGRNSPLHF. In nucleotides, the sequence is TGTGCCAGCAGCCGACCCGGGGGGAGGAATTCACCCCTCCACTTT.